The clone carrying this T cell receptor (beta chain) occurred a few times. The antigen remains undetermined. The authors drew around 11 milliliters of peripheral blood from each donor. The data were taken from a study of blood T cells in healthy people across ages. Whole-study findings and limits: Changes in expanded clonotypes were possibly confounded, as the CMV status of donors was unknown. The diversity estimates, figures obtained from one million T cells, were considered underestimates. Researchers said unsorted PBMCs prevented a conclusive naive versus antigen-experienced comparison.

Through a sample-barcoded 5' primer and a J-beta primer mix, a second PCR was run for 7 to 11 cycles. TCRdb re-derived calls from the 5' RACE reads in MiXCR, one entry per CDR3 protein. The sample includes some 1 million distinct CDR3 sequences, more than 35% of them seen just once. CDR3 length equals 15 residues. V gave up 3 bases and J gave up 5 bases, with 16 bases separating them. The receptor was derived from an older woman in good health. The chain carries TRBV12-3 or TRBV12-4 and TRBJ2-5, with D unresolved. Material for sequencing was blood. The CDR3 spells CASSLGILVGETQYF. The CDR3 DNA reads TGTGCCAGCAGTTTGGGAATTTTAGTGGGGGAGACCCAGTACTTC.